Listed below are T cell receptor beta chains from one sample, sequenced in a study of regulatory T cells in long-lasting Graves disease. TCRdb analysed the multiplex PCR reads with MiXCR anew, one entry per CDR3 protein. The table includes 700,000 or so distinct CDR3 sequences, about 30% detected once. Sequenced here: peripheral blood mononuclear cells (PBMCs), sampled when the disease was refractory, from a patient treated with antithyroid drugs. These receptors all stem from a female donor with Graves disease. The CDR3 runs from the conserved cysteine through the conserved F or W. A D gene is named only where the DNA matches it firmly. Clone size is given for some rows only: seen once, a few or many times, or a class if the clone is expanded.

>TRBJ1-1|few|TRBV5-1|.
CASSISRGSAEAFF
TGCGCCAGCAGCATTTCTAGGGGTTCCGCTGAAGCTTTCTTT
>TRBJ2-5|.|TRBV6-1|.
CASSLRRMGGTQYF
TGTGCCAGCAGTCTAAGGCGGATGGGTGGGACCCAGTACTTC
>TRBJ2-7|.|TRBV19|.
CASTPRASSSYEQYF
TGTGCCAGTACTCCCCGCGCTTCAAGCTCCTACGAGCAGTACTTC
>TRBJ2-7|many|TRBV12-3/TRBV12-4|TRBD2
CASSWTSGKYEQYF
TGTGCCAGCAGTTGGACTAGCGGGAAGTACGAGCAGTACTTC
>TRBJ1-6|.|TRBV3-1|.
CASSQDRQWPDNSPLHF
TGTGCCAGCAGCCAAGATCGACAGTGGCCGGATAATTCACCCCTCCACTTT
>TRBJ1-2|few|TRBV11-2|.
CASSSFRQTYGYTF
TGTGCCAGCAGCTCCTTCCGACAGACTTATGGCTACACCTTC
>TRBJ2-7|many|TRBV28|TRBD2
CASSASGRAREQYF
TGTGCCAGCAGTGCTAGCGGGAGGGCTCGGGAGCAGTACTTC
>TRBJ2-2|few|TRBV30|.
CAWSERAAANTGELFF
TGTGCCTGGAGTGAGCGGGCGGCTGCGAACACCGGGGAGCTGTTTTTT
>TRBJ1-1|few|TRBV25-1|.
CASSVDIRTEAFF
TGTGCCAGCAGTGTGGACATCCGCACTGAAGCTTTCTTT
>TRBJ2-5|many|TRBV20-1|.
CSASWGGGNQETQYF
TGCAGTGCTAGTTGGGGCGGAGGCAACCAAGAGACCCAGTACTTC
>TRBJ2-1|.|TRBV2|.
CASSEVGTNHNEQFF
TGTGCCAGCAGTGAAGTAGGGACGAACCACAATGAGCAGTTCTTC
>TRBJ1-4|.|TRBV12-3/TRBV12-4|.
CASRRPGEKLFF
TGTGCCAGCAGGCGCCCCGGCGAAAAACTGTTTTTT
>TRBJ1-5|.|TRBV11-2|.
CASSLDGGGRQPQHF
TGTGCCAGCAGCTTAGATGGCGGGGGGCGGCAGCCCCAGCATTTT
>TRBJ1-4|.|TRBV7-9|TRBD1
CASRQTGGGEKLFF
TGTGCCAGCAGGCAGACAGGGGGAGGAGAAAAACTGTTTTTT
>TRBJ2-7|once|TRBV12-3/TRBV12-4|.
CASSPRLYEQHF
TGTGCCAGCAGTCCTCGACTCTACGAGCAGCACTTC
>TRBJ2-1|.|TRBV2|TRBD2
CASSLSGSEGNEQFF
TGTGCCAGCAGTCTCAGCGGGAGCGAGGGCAATGAGCAGTTCTTC
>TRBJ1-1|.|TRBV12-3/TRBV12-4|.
CASSPRGFNTEAFF
TGTGCCAGCAGTCCGCGGGGATTCAACACTGAAGCTTTCTTT
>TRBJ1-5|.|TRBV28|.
CASINGGRYQPQHF
TGTGCCAGCATTAACGGGGGGAGGTATCAGCCCCAGCATTTT
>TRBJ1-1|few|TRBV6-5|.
CASSFQAGSEAFF
TGTGCCAGCAGTTTCCAAGCAGGGTCTGAAGCTTTCTTT
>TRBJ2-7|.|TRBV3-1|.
CASSQDWYEQYF
TGTGCCAGCAGCCAAGACTGGTACGAGCAGTACTTC
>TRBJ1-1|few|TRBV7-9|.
CASTTQGGNTEAFF
TGTGCCAGCACTACCCAGGGTGGGAACACTGAAGCTTTCTTT
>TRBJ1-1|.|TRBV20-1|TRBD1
CSAPPKQGVGTEAFF
TGCAGTGCTCCCCCGAAACAGGGGGTAGGCACTGAAGCTTTCTTT
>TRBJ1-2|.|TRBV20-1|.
CSDLDSRYGYTF
TGCAGTGACCTAGACAGTCGCTATGGCTACACCTTC
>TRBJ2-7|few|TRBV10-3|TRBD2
CAISAGGNEQYF
TGTGCCATCAGTGCGGGAGGAAACGAGCAGTACTTC
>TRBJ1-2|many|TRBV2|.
CASSRDRNNGYTF
TGTGCCAGCAGTCGCGACAGGAACAATGGCTACACCTTC
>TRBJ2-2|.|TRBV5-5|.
CASSFEGDTGELFF
TGTGCCAGCAGCTTTGAAGGGGACACCGGGGAGCTGTTTTTT
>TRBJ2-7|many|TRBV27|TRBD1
CASSPPGQPYEQYF
TGTGCCAGCAGCCCTCCGGGACAGCCCTACGAGCAGTACTTC
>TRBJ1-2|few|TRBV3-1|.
CASSQDYRYTNYGYTF
TGTGCCAGCAGCCAAGACTACAGGTACACTAACTATGGCTACACCTTC
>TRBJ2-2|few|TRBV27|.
CASSTGVRGTGELFF
TGTGCCAGCAGTACGGGGGTACGCGGCACCGGGGAGCTGTTTTTT
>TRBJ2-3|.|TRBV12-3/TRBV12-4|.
CASSPRRGTDTQYF
TGTGCCAGCAGTCCTAGGAGGGGGACAGATACGCAGTATTTT
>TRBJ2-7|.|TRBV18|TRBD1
CASSSTGVNTYEQYF
TGTGCCAGCTCATCTACAGGGGTCAACACCTACGAGCAGTACTTC
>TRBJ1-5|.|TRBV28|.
CASSSIEQGLGPQHF
TGTGCCAGCAGTTCTATAGAACAAGGCCTGGGGCCCCAGCATTTT
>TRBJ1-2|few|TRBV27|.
CASSPRPANYGYTF
TGTGCCAGCAGTCCGAGGCCGGCTAACTATGGCTACACCTTC
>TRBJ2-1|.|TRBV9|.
CASSVVSRNEQFF
TGTGCCAGCAGCGTAGTTTCCCGCAATGAGCAGTTCTTC
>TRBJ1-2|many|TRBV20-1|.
CSADEHFRGSSYGYTF
TGCAGTGCTGACGAACACTTCAGGGGATCCTCCTATGGCTACACCTTC
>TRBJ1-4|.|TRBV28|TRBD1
CASSQTLLLRDSYNEKLFF
TGTGCCAGCAGTCAGACCCTCCTTCTCCGGGACAGCTATAATGAAAAACTGTTTTTT
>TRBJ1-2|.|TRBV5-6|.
CASSLWGTWLANYGYTF
TGTGCCAGCAGCTTGTGGGGTACCTGGTTAGCTAACTATGGCTACACCTTC
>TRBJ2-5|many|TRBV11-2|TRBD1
CASSSGDRVQETQYF
TGTGCCAGCAGCTCGGGGGACAGGGTACAAGAGACCCAGTACTTC
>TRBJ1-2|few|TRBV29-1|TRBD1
CSVEDLLDRDGYGYTF
TGCAGCGTTGAAGATCTGTTAGACAGGGATGGCTATGGCTACACCTTC
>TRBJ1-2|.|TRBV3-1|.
CASSQVRGLGNGYTF
TGTGCCAGCAGCCAAGTCCGCGGTCTAGGGAATGGCTACACCTTC